Below, 31 T cell receptor beta chains from the same sample are listed, as sequenced in a study of T-cell memory formation after mild COVID-19. TCRdb re-derived calls from the 5' RACE reads in MiXCR, one entry per CDR3 protein. The sample has hundreds of thousands of distinct CDR3 sequences; 20% to 30% are singletons. The specimen sequenced was PBMCs or a T cell subset sorted from them (not recorded which). The source is an adult woman who had mild COVID-19 (a few samples of this study predate the infection). Cell type and time point are not known.

This chain connects TRBV6-1 to TRBJ1-5; no definite D call. Trimming took 6 bases from V and 9 from J, leaving 12 bases between them. The CDR3 extends over 12 amino acids. Germline loops: CDR1 MNHNS, CDR2 SASEGT. Here the CDR3 DNA reads TGTGCCAGCAGCGCGGGCGTTGGGCCCCAGCATTTT. Protein product: CASSAGVGPQHF.

The V and J genes are TRBV29-1 and TRBJ1-2, with no clear D. This CDR3 contains 13 residues. The V gene lost 2 bases and the J gene lost 4 bases, with 11 bases spanning the gap. The germline V gene has CDR1 SQVTM and CDR2 ANQGSEA. As DNA, the CDR3 is TGCAGCGTTGAATCCGGGAATCGCTATGGCTACACCTTC. Translating it yields CSVESGNRYGYTF.

This clonotype was detected ten times or more. This sequence joins TRBV7-9 and TRBJ1-1; 8 bases agree with TRBD1. The germline V gene encodes CDR1 SEHNR and CDR2 FQNEAQ (reference sequence). The CDR3 consists of 15 residues. Trimming at V came to 0 bases and at J to 0 bases, leaving 0 bases not matched to a gene. The CDR3 sequence is CASSLAGQVNTEAFF. For the CDR3, the DNA is TGTGCCAGCAGCTTAGCGGGACAGGTGAACACTGAAGCTTTCTTT.

The rearrangement links TRBV6-6 to TRBJ2-3; D unresolved. The V end lost 2 bases, the J end lost 8 bases, and 5 bases lay between the germline ends. The length of the CDR3 is 11 residues. Germline V gene lookup returns CDR1 MNHNY and CDR2 SVGAGI (reference sequence). The CDR3 spells CASSYRSTQYF. In nucleotides, the CDR3 is TGTGCCAGCAGTTACCGGTCTACGCAGTATTTT.

The chain couples TRBV9 to TRBJ2-3; D remains unclear. This CDR3 has 15 residues. Germline CDR1 and CDR2: SGDLS and YYNGEE. V lost 0 bases and J 2 bases, leaving 10 bases between the germline ends. The CDR3, as DNA: TGTGCCAGCAGCGTAGGATCTAGAAACACAGATACGCAGTATTTT. As protein: CASSVGSRNTDTQYF.

This clonotype was counted at least ten times. V usage is TRBV7-2 and J usage is TRBJ2-2; D uncertain. The V gene lost 5 bases and the J gene lost 5 bases, with 15 bases spanning the gap. The germline CDR1 and CDR2 sequences are SGHTA and FQGNSA. The CDR3 covers 15 residues. The CDR3, as DNA: TGTGCCAGCAGCCCCCACCCGGGTCAAACCGGGGAGCTGTTTTTT. Encoded protein: CASSPHPGQTGELFF.

CDR3 coding DNA: TGCGCCAGCAGTCAGTATAGCGGGCCGAGCAATGAGCAGTTCTTC. Translation: CASSQYSGPSNEQFF. The rearrangement links TRBV4-1 to TRBJ2-1; TRBD2 aligns across 7 bases. CDR1 is MGHRA, CDR2 YSYEKL, per germline. After removal of 6 bases from V and 6 bases from J, the junction contained 11 bases not matched to a gene. CDR3 length: 15 residues.

V and J are TRBV2 and TRBJ1-5; D gene ambiguous. Germline assignment: CDR1 SNHLY and CDR2 FYNNEI. The CDR3 consists of 15 residues. The V end lost 2 bases, the J end lost 6 bases, and 14 bases lay between the germline ends. CDR3 sequence reads: CASSESKALGQPQHF. In DNA form, the CDR3 reads TGTGCCAGCAGTGAATCGAAGGCCTTGGGTCAGCCCCAGCATTTT.

This clonotype has only one observation. The chain carries TRBV5-1 and TRBJ1-2; D is unclear. The CDR3 is 15 residues long. The ends were cut back, 0 bases at V and 0 bases at J, with 9 bases in the middle. Per germline, CDR1 SGHRS and CDR2 YFSETQ. The DNA of the CDR3 is TGCGCCAGCAGCTTGGAGGCCTACCCTAACTATGGCTACACCTTC. This translates into CASSLEAYPNYGYTF.

This clonotype was seen a handful of times. The V and J genes are TRBV14 and TRBJ2-3; 9 bases are a match to TRBD2. This CDR3 has 17 residues. The trim removed 4 bases at V and 3 bases at J, leaving 11 bases unmatched. Germline values: CDR1 SGHDN, CDR2 FVKESK. The CDR3 DNA is TGTGCCAGCAGCCTTCTTCCGGGTAGCGGGGGAACAGATACGCAGTATTTT. This translates into CASSLLPGSGGTDTQYF.

This clonotype was detected only a few times. V is TRBV9 and J is TRBJ1-2; D perhaps matches TRBD1 (5 bases). CDR1 SGDLS and CDR2 YYNGEE come from the germline V gene. This CDR3 spans 13 amino acids. Trimming took off 0 bases at V and 2 bases at J, with 5 bases between the two ends. CDR3 in DNA: TGTGCCAGCAGCGTAGCAGGGAACTATGGCTACACCTTC. As protein: CASSVAGNYGYTF. Full variable domain (rest looked up from reference TRBV9 and TRBJ1-2): DSGVTQTPKHLITATGQRVTLRCSPRSGDLSVYWYQQSLDQGLQFLIQYYNGEERAKGNILERFSAQQFPDLHSELNLSSLELGDSALYFCASSVAGNYGYTFGSGTRLTVV.

The chain uses TRBV5-1 and TRBJ1-2, with no clear D. V dropped 0 bases and J dropped 8 bases, with 14 bases sitting between them. Germline V gene sequence: CDR1 SGHRS, CDR2 YFSETQ. CDR3 size: 14 residues. CDR3 DNA sequence: TGCGCCAGCAGCTTGGCTCGCGACCGAGGAGGCTACACCTTC. Protein: CASSLARDRGGYTF.

This clonotype has just a few counts. J is TRBJ1-1 and V is TRBV12-3 or TRBV12-4, with D unresolved. CDR3 length equals 16 residues. Trimming pared 7 bases from V and 1 base from J, leaving 19 bases between. DNA for the CDR3: TGTGCCAGCACCTCAGCTGGTCGCAGCCCGAACACTGAAGCTTTCTTT. Protein sequence: CASTSAGRSPNTEAFF.

In its sample, this clonotype was seen a few times. The chain joins TRBV7-9 to TRBJ1-1; D remains ambiguous. The V and J ends lost 3 bases and 11 bases respectively, with 13 bases between them. The germline gives CDR1 SEHNR, CDR2 FQNEAQ (reference sequence). The CDR3 runs to 12 residues. CDR3 DNA: TGTGCCAGCAGCTTGGGCGGATCGGGGGCTTTCTTT. This sequence encodes CASSLGGSGAFF.

This sequence joins TRBV12-3 or TRBV12-4 and TRBJ1-4; 7 bases are a match to TRBD1. J lost 5 bases, V lost 0 bases, and 12 bases had no gene match. The CDR3 length is 18 residues. The CDR3 DNA reads TGTGCCAGCAGTTTAGCCCTCTTTTTGTCGGGACAGAATGAAAAACTGTTTTTT. Protein product: CASSLALFLSGQNEKLFF.

This chain links TRBV3-1 with TRBJ1-5; D gene unclear. CDR1 is LGHDT and CDR2 is YNNKEL in the germline V gene (reference sequence). V gave up 0 bases and J gave up 7 bases, with 10 bases separating them. The CDR3 sequence is 14 residues long. CDR3 sequence reads: CASSQEGSSQPQHF. CDR3 nucleotide sequence: TGTGCCAGCAGCCAAGAGGGCAGCAGCCAGCCCCAGCATTTT. Supplemented by reference TRBV3-1 and TRBJ1-5, the full variable domain reads DTAVSQTPKYLVTQMGNDKSIKCEQNLGHDTMYWYKQDSKKFLKIMFSYNNKELIINETVPNRFSPKSPDKAHLNLHINSLELGDSAVYFCASSQEGSSQPQHFGDGTRLSIL.

The rearrangement links TRBV19 to TRBJ1-5; 7 bases are a match to TRBD1. The length of the CDR3 is 15 residues. V trimming: 5 bases; J trimming: 5 bases; junction bases outside the gene matches: 9. CDR1 is LNHDA and CDR2 is SQIVND in the germline V gene (reference sequence). CDR3 nucleotides: TGTGCCAGTAGTCCGGGGGGGACAGCCCATCAGCCCCAGCATTTT. It specifies CASSPGGTAHQPQHF. Filled out from reference TRBV19 and TRBJ1-5, the complete variable domain reads DGGITQSPKYLFRKEGQNVTLSCEQNLNHDAMYWYRQDPGQGLRLIYYSQIVNDFQKGDIAEGYSVSREKKESFPLTVTSAQKNPTAFYLCASSPGGTAHQPQHFGDGTRLSIL.

The J gene is TRBJ2-1, the V gene TRBV7-2, with 9 bases fitting TRBD1. The germline gives CDR1 SGHTA, CDR2 FQGNSA. Trimming at V came to 2 bases and at J to 7 bases, leaving 9 bases not matched to a gene. The CDR3 runs to 16 residues. CDR3 residues: CASSLNAGTGLNEQFF. CDR3 sequence (DNA): TGTGCCAGCAGCTTAAATGCCGGGACAGGGTTAAATGAGCAGTTCTTC.

This chain joins TRBV2 and TRBJ2-7; the D is unclear. CDR1 and CDR2 (germline): SNHLY, FYNNEI. Deletions cut 3 bases from V and 6 bases from J, with 9 bases between. CDR3 length equals 12 residues. The CDR3 protein is CASSDSQGEQYF. The CDR3 coding sequence is TGTGCCAGCAGTGACAGCCAAGGCGAGCAGTACTTC.

This chain joins TRBV7-2 and TRBJ2-2; 7 nucleotides match TRBD2. The CDR3 is made up of 16 amino acids. V was clipped by 1 base and J by 7 bases; unmatched bases: 9. Germline CDR1 is SGHTA and CDR2 is FQGNSA. The CDR3 protein is CASSLGGGSFDGELFF. CDR3 in DNA: TGTGCCAGCAGCTTAGGTGGCGGGAGTTTCGACGGGGAGCTGTTTTTT.

This clonotype was seen only a few times. The rearrangement joins TRBV24-1 to TRBJ1-4, with D possibly matching TRBD1 (5 bases). This CDR3 contains 14 residues. With 3 bases removed from V and 5 bases from J, the gap between germline ends came to 9 bases. Germline CDR1 is KGHDR and CDR2 is SFDVKD. The CDR3 DNA follows: TGTGCCACCAGTGATGCGGGACTGAATGAAAAACTGTTTTTT. Translation gives CATSDAGLNEKLFF.

The chain links TRBV20-1 to TRBJ2-1, with TRBD2 matching 10 bases. J was trimmed by 0 bases and V by 5 bases; bases with no gene match: 4. This CDR3 spans 15 amino acids. Germline loops: CDR1 DFQATT, CDR2 SNEGSKA (reference sequence). For the CDR3, the DNA is TGCAGTGCTCCTAGCGGGGGAAGCTCCTACAATGAGCAGTTCTTC. It codes for CSAPSGGSSYNEQFF.

The gene calls are TRBV9 and TRBJ2-3, with D maybe TRBD2 (6 bases). The V gene's germline CDR1 is SGDLS and CDR2 YYNGEE. There are 15 residues in the CDR3. V dropped 3 bases and J dropped 0 bases, with 11 bases sitting between them. This CDR3 reads CASSAGETSTDTQYF. CDR3 bases: TGTGCCAGCAGCGCGGGAGAGACTAGCACAGATACGCAGTATTTT. The entire variable domain, with the rest obtained from reference TRBV9 and TRBJ2-3, is as follows: DSGVTQTPKHLITATGQRVTLRCSPRSGDLSVYWYQQSLDQGLQFLIQYYNGEERAKGNILERFSAQQFPDLHSELNLSSLELGDSALYFCASSAGETSTDTQYFGPGTRLTVL.

J is TRBJ2-7 and V is TRBV7-2, with 8 bases that match TRBD2. The ends lost 5 bases at V and 2 bases at J; junction bases unmatched: 5. This CDR3 has 14 residues. Germline CDR1 reads SGHTA; CDR2 reads FQGNSA. The CDR3 nucleotides read TGTGCCAGCAGCCCAGGACTAGCCCCCTACGAGCAGTACTTC. It codes for CASSPGLAPYEQYF.

This clonotype was counted between two and nine times. The chain carries TRBV23-1 and TRBJ2-1; no definite D call. TRBV23-1 is sorted into the ORF group, with uncertain function. The CDR3 covers 16 residues. V lost 2 bases and J lost 3, with 14 bases in between. The CDR3 loop is CASSQRDQEYYNEQFF. CDR3 DNA: TGCGCCAGCAGTCAAAGAGATCAGGAATACTACAATGAGCAGTTCTTC.

Notes on this clonotype: At one end the junction does not follow the germline gene, possibly because of a read error. The V call is TRBV5-6, the J call TRBJ2-3; no reliable D call. The germline V gene encodes CDR1 SGHDT and CDR2 YYEEEE. The CDR3 has 12 amino acids. CDR3 in DNA: TGTGCCAGCAGCTTGTATGGGGATACGAAGTATTTT. Its translation: CASSLYGDTKYF.

V is TRBV24-1 and J is TRBJ2-1; perhaps TRBD2 as D (5 bases). The V gene's germline CDR1 is KGHDR and CDR2 SFDVKD. V was trimmed by 4 bases and J by 0 bases, leaving 12 bases between them. The CDR3 loop spans 16 amino acids. Here the CDR3 reads CATSDPALVSYNEQFF. The CDR3 region has the DNA TGTGCCACCAGTGACCCGGCACTAGTCTCCTACAATGAGCAGTTCTTC.

The chain has TRBV6-2 or TRBV6-3 and TRBJ1-5; D not certain. Germline values: CDR1 MNHEY, CDR2 SVGEGT. V shed 5 bases and J shed 2 bases, with 13 bases lying between them. The CDR3 sequence is 15 residues long. CDR3 sequence reads: CASSGRPDGNQPQHF. The CDR3 nucleotides are TGTGCCAGCAGTGGCCGACCGGACGGCAATCAGCCCCAGCATTTT.

This clonotype occurred a few times. This rearrangement joins TRBV24-1 to TRBJ2-2, with D uncertain. There are 13 residues in the CDR3. Germline V lookup: CDR1 KGHDR, CDR2 SFDVKD. With 4 bases removed from V and 0 bases from J, the gap between germline ends came to 2 bases. This CDR3 is CATSETNTGELFF. Here the CDR3 DNA reads TGTGCCACCAGTGAAACGAACACCGGGGAGCTGTTTTTT.

Only a few counts were recorded for this clonotype. This chain links TRBV5-5 with TRBJ1-1; D is undetermined. The CDR3 covers 12 residues. V dropped 4 bases and J dropped 5 bases, with 9 bases sitting between them. Germline V CDR1 and CDR2: SGHKS, YYEKEE (reference sequence). The DNA of the CDR3 is TGTGCCAGCAGCCCGGGGATTACTGAAGCTTTCTTT. Its protein is CASSPGITEAFF.

This clonotype was seen more than once but under ten times. This chain joins TRBV10-3 and TRBJ2-3; a possible D gene is TRBD1 (6 bases). CDR1 and CDR2 from the germline V gene are ENHRY and SYGVKD. The CDR3 sequence is 19 residues long. V lost 1 base to trimming and J lost 1 base, with 21 bases between them. The CDR3 nucleotides are TGTGCCATCAGTGAGTACAGCCCCGGGACACCGGAGGGCACAGATACGCAGTATTTT. Translated: CAISEYSPGTPEGTDTQYF.